This T cell receptor beta chain was profiled in a study of T and B cells in COVID-19 patients. Overall study: The recovered patients had mostly mild to moderate COVID-19 with outpatient management. Active-infection patients were older, median approximately 68 years, than recovered patients, median about 37 years. Points from the study as a whole: The recovered cohort had approximately 2,000 exclusive TCR clusters, including around 31 low generation probability clusters.

TRB rearrangements were amplified by multiplex PCR with BIOMED2 TRB-A/B primers. TCRdb fed the multiplex PCR reads into MiXCR, producing one record per CDR3 protein. The sample carries 10,000 or so distinct CDR3 sequences, around 33% recorded once. This CDR3 contains 11 residues. V dropped 8 bases and J dropped 2 bases, with 6 bases sitting between them. CDR1 and CDR2 from the germline V gene are MDHEN and SYDVKM. As to this clonotype: Its antigen is currently unknown.

Blood genomic DNA input for TRB amplification was about 250-500 ng. Sequenced sample: blood. The V gene is TRBV28, the J gene TRBJ2-5; D is undetermined. The receptor comes from a human donor with active COVID-19. CDR3 in DNA: TGTGCCAGCCGCAGTCAAGAGACCCAGTACTTC. The encoded protein is CASRSQETQYF.